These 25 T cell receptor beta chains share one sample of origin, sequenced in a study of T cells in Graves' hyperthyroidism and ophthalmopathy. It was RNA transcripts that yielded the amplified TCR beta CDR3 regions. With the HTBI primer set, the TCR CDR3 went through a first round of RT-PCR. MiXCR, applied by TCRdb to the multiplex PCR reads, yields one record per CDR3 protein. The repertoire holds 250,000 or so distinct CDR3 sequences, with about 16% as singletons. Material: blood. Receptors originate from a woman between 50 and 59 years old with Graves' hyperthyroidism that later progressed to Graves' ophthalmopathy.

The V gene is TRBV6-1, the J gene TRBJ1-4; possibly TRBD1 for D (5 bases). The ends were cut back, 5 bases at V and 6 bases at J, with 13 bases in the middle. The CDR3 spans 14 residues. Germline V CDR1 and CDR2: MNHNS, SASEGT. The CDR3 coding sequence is TGTGCCAGCAGTAATCCGGGACGGCATGAAAAACTGTTTTTT. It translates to CASSNPGRHEKLFF.

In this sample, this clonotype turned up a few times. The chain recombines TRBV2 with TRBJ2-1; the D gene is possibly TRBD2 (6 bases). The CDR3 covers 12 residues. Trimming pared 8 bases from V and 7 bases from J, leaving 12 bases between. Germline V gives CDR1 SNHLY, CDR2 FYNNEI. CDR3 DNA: TGTGCCAGCCTCCTGGAGGGGAATGAGCAGTTCTTC. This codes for CASLLEGNEQFF.

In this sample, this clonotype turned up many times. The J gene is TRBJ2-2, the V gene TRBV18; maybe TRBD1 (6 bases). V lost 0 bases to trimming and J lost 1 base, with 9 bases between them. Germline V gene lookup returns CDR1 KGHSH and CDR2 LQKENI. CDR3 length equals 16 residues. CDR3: CASSPPGARNTGELFF. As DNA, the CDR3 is TGTGCCAGCTCACCACCGGGGGCCAGGAACACCGGGGAGCTGTTTTTT.

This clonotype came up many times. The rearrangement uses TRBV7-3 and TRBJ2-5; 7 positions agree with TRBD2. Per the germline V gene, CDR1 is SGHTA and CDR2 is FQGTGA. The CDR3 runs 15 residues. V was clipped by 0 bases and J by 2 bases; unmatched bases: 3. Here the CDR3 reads CASSLTGGRQETQYF. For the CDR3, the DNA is TGTGCCAGCAGCTTAACGGGAGGGAGACAAGAGACCCAGTACTTC.

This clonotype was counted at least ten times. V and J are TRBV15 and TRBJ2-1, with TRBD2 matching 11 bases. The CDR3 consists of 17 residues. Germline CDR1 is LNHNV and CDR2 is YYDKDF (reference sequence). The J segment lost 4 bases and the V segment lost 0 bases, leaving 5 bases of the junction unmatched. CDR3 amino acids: CATSRDLTSGSYNEQFF. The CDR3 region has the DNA TGTGCCACCAGCAGAGACCTAACTAGCGGGAGTTACAATGAGCAGTTCTTC.

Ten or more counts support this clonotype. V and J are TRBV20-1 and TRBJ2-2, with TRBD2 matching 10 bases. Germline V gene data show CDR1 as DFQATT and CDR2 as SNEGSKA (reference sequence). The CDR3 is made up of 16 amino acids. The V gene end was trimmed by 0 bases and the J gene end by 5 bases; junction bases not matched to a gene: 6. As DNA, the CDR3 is TGCAGTGCTAGAGATAGGCTAGCGGGAGAAACCGGGGAGCTGTTTTTT. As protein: CSARDRLAGETGELFF.

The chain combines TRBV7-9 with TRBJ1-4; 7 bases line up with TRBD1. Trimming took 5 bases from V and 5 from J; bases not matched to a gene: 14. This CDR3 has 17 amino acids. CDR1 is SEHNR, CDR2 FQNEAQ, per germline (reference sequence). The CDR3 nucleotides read TGTGCCAGCAGCCCCTCCCCCGGGGGACAGCTAAATGAAAAACTGTTTTTT. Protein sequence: CASSPSPGGQLNEKLFF.

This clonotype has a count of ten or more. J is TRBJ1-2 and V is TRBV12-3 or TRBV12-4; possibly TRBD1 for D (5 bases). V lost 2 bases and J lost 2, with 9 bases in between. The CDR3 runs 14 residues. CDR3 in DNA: TGTGCCAGCAGTTTATTGCCAGGGAACTATGGCTACACCTTC. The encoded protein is CASSLLPGNYGYTF.

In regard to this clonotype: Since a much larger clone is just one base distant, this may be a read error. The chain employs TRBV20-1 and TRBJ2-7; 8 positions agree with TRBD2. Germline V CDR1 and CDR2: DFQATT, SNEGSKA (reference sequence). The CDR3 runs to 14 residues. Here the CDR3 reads CSARTSPMQGEQHF. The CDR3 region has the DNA TGCAGTGCTCGGACTAGCCCTATGCAGGGCGAGCAGCACTTC.

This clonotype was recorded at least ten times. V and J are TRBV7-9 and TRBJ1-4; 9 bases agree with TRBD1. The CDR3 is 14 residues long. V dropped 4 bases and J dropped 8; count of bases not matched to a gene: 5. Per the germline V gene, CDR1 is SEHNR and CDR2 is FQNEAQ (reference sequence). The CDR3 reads CASSWTGVEEKLFF. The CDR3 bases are TGTGCCAGCAGCTGGACAGGGGTGGAAGAAAAACTGTTTTTT.

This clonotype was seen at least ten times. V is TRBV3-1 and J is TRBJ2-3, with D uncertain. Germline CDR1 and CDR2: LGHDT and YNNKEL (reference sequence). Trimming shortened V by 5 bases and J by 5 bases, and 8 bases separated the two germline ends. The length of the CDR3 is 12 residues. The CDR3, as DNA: TGTGCCAGCAGCTTAGACGGAGATACGCAGTATTTT. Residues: CASSLDGDTQYF.

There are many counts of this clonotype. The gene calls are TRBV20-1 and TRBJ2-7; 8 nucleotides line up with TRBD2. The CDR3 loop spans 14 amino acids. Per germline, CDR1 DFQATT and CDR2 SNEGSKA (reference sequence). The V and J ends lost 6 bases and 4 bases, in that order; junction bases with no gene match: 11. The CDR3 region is CSAPTSGLGYEQYF. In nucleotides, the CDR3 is TGCAGTGCCCCTACTAGCGGCTTGGGGTACGAGCAGTACTTC.

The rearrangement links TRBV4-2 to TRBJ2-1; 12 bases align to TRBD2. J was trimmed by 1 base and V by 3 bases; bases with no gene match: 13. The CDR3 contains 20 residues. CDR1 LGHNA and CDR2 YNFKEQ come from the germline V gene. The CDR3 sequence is CASSHLSARLAGVSYNEQFF. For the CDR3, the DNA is TGTGCCAGCAGCCATCTTTCCGCCCGACTAGCGGGAGTATCCTACAATGAGCAGTTCTTC.

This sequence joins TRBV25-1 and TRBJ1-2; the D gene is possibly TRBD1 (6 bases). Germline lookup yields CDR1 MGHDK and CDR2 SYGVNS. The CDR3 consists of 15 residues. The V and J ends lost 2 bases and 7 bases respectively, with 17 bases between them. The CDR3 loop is CASSEPTGHFGGYTF. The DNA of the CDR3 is TGTGCCAGCAGTGAACCAACGGGACATTTTGGTGGCTACACCTTC.

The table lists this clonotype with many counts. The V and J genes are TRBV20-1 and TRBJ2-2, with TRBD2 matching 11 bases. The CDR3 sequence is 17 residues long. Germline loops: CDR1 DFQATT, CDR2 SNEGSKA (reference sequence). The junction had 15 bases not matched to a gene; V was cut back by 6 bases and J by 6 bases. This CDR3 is CSAADRMGTSGPGELFF. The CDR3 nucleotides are TGCAGTGCCGCCGACAGGATGGGGACTAGCGGACCCGGGGAGCTGTTTTTT.

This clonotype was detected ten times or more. In DNA form, the CDR3 reads TGCAGTGCTAGATCACCAAGGGTCGGGACAGGGGTTTCCAGGGAGCAGTTCTTC. As protein: CSARSPRVGTGVSREQFF. This rearrangement joins TRBV20-1 to TRBJ2-1; 10 bases map to TRBD1. The CDR3 has 18 residues. The V and J ends lost 2 bases and 10 bases, in that order; junction bases with no gene match: 20. Germline V gives CDR1 DFQATT, CDR2 SNEGSKA (reference sequence).

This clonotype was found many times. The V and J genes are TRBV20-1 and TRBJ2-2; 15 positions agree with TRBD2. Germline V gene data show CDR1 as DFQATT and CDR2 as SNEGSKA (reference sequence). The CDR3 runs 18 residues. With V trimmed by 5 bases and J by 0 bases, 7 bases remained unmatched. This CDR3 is CSAAGLAGGGANTGELFF. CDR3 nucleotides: TGCAGTGCTGCTGGACTAGCGGGAGGGGGGGCGAACACCGGGGAGCTGTTTTTT.

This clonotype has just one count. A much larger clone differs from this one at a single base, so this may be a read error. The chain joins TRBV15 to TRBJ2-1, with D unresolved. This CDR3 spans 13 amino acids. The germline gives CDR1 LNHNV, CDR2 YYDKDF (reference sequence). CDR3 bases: TGTGCCACCAGCAGAGTGGAAGGCGATGAGCGGTTCTTC. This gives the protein CATSRVEGDERFF.

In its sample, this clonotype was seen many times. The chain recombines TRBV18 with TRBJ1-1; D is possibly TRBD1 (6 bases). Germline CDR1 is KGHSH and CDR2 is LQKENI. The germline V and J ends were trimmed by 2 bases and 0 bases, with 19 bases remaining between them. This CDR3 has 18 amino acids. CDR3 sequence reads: CASSPVWVGDKMNTEAFF. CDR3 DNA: TGTGCCAGCTCACCAGTGTGGGTAGGGGACAAGATGAACACTGAAGCTTTCTTT. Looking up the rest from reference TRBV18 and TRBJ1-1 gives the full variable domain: NAGVMQNPRHLVRRRGQEARLRCSPMKGHSHVYWYRQLPEEGLKFMVYLQKENIIDESGMPKERFSAEFPKEGPSILRIQQVVRGDSAAYFCASSPVWVGDKMNTEAFFGQGTRLTVV.

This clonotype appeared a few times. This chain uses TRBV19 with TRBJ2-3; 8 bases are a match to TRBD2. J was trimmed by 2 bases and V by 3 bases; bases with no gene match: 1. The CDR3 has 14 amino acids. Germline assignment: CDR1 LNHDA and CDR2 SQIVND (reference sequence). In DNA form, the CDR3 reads TGTGCCAGTAGTATTAGCGGGGTCACAGATACGCAGTATTTT. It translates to CASSISGVTDTQYF.

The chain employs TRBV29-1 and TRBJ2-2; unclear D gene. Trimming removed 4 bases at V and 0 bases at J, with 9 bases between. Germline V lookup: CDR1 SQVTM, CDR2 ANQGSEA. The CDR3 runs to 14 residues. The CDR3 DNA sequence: TGCAGCGTTGGGGTAGACTCGAACACCGGGGAGCTGTTTTTT. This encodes CSVGVDSNTGELFF.

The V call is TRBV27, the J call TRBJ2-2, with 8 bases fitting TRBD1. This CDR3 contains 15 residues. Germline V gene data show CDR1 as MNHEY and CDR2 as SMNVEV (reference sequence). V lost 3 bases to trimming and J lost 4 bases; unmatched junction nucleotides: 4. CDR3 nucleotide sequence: TGTGCCAGCAGTTTTGACAGGGGTTTCACCGGGGAGCTGTTTTTT. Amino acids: CASSFDRGFTGELFF.

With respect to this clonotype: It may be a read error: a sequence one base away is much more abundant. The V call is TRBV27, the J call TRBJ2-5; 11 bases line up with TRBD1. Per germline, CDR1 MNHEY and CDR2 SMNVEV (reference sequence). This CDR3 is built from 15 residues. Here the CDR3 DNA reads TGTGCCAGCAGTTTTTCGGACAGGGGGCAAGAGGCCCAGTACTTC. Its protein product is CASSFSDRGQEAQYF.

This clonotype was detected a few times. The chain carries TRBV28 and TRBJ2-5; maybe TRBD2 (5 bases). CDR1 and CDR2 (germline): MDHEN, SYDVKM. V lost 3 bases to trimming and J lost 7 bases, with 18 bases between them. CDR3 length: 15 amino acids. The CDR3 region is CASSFRGFSARTQYF. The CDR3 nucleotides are TGTGCCAGCAGTTTCCGAGGGTTTTCGGCGCGGACCCAGTACTTC. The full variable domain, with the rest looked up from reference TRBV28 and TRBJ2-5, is DVKVTQSSRYLVKRTGEKVFLECVQDMDHENMFWYRQDPGLGLRLIYFSYDVKMKEKGDIPEGYSVSREKKERFSLILESASTNQTSMYLCASSFRGFSARTQYFGPGTRLLVL.

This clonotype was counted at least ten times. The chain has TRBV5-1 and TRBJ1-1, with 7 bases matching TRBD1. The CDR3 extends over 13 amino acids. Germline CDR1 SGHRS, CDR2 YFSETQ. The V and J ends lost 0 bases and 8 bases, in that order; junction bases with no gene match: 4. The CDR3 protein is CASSLEGTVEAFF. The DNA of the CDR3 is TGCGCCAGCAGCTTGGAAGGGACAGTCGAAGCTTTCTTT.